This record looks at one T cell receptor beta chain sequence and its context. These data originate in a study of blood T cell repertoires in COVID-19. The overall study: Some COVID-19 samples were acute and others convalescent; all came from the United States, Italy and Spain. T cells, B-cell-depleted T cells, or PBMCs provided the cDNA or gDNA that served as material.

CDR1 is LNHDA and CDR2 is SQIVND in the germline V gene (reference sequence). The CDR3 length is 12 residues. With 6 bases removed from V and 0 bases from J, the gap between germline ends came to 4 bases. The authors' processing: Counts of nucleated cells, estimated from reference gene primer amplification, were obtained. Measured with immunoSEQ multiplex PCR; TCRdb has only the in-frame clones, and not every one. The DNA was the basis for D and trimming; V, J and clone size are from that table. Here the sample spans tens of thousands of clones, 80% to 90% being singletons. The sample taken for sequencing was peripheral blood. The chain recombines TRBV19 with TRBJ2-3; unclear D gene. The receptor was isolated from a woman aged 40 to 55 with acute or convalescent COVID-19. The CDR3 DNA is TGTGCCAGTAGGGCCAGCACAGATACGCAGTATTTT. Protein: CASRASTDTQYF.